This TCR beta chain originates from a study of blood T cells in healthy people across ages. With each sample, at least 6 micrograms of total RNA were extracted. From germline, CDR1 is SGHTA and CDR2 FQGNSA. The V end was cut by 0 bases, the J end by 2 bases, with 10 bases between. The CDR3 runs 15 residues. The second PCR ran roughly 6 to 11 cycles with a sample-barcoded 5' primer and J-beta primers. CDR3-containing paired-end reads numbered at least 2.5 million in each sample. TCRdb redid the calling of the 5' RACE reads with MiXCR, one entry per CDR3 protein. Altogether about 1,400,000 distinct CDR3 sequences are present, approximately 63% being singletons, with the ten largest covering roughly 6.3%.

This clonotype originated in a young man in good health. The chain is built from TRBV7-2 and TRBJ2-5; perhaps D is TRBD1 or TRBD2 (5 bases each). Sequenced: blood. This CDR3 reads CASSLARGGQETQYF. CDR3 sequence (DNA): TGTGCCAGCAGCTTAGCGAGGGGTGGACAAGAGACCCAGTACTTC.